Below, 28 T cell receptor beta chains from the same sample are listed, as sequenced in a study of T cell repertoires in ileal Crohn's disease. Profiling relied on immunoSEQ multiplex PCR, and the TCRdb table lists in-frame clones only, not all of them. The table has more than 9,000 clones, roughly four fifths seen once. The sample consisted of ileal tissue. The receptors were sampled from an adult with Crohn's disease.

The chain is built from TRBV27 and TRBJ1-4; tentatively, D is TRBD1 (5 bases). From germline, CDR1 is MNHEY and CDR2 SMNVEV (reference sequence). The CDR3 totals 15 residues. The ends were cut back, 6 bases at V and 5 bases at J, with 16 bases in the middle. The CDR3 region is CASSTRQGPNEKLFF. The CDR3 DNA is TGTGCCAGCAGCACCCGCCAGGGCCCCAATGAAAAACTGTTTTTT.

Worth noting for this clone: One junction end does not reproduce the germline sequence, and a read error may be involved. Other DNA sequences of this sample code for an identical CDR3. This chain joins TRBV11-2 and TRBJ1-6; no reliable D call. This CDR3 has 15 amino acids. CDR1 and CDR2 from the germline V gene are SGHAT and FQNNGV. The CDR3: CASSRYSSYNSPLHF. For the CDR3, the DNA is TGTGCCAGCAGCCGATACAGCTCCTATAATTCCCCCCTCCACTTT. Variable domain in full (rest from reference TRBV11-2 and TRBJ1-6): EAGVAQSPRYKIIEKRQSVAFWCNPISGHATLYWYQQILGQGPKLLIQFQNNGVVDDSQLPKDRFSAERLKGVDSTLKIQPAKLEDSAVYLCASSRYSSYNSPLHFGNGTRLTVT.

This rearrangement joins TRBV6-1 to TRBJ2-7, with 7 bases lining up with TRBD1. The germline CDR1 and CDR2 sequences are MNHNS and SASEGT. V trimming: 1 base; J trimming: 7 bases; junction bases outside the gene matches: 10. The CDR3 has 15 residues. The CDR3 here is CASSEGGTADREQYF. As DNA, the CDR3 is TGTGCCAGCAGTGAAGGAGGGACAGCGGATCGTGAGCAGTACTTC.

This clone was seen only a few times. The CDR3 sequence: CASSLARRSGNEYF. For the CDR3, the DNA is TGTGCCAGCAGCTTGGCTCGGCGGAGCGGTAATGAGTACTTC. V is TRBV11-3 and J is TRBJ2-5, with D possibly TRBD2 on 5 matching bases. This CDR3 spans 14 amino acids. CDR1 SGHNT and CDR2 YENEEA come from the germline V gene. V lost 3 bases and J 12 bases, leaving 20 bases between the germline ends.

The rearrangement uses TRBV6-5 and TRBJ1-2; the match to TRBD1 covers 8 bases. The V and J ends lost 5 bases and 4 bases, in that order; junction bases with no gene match: 9. CDR3 length equals 15 residues. Germline V lookup: CDR1 MNHEY, CDR2 SVGAGI. CDR3 region: CASSPPTGAGYGYTF. The CDR3 DNA follows: TGTGCCAGCAGTCCCCCGACAGGGGCTGGCTATGGCTACACCTTC.

This clone was counted once. The chain combines TRBV6-1 with TRBJ2-2, with 7 bases identical to TRBD2. The CDR3 sequence is 15 residues long. J gave up 0 bases and V 4 bases, and 2 bases lay outside the gene matches. CDR1 is MNHNS, CDR2 SASEGT, per germline. CDR3: CASSVGLANTGELFF. The CDR3 bases are TGTGCCAGCAGTGTAGGACTAGCGAACACCGGGGAGCTGTTTTTT.

This chain links TRBV5-1 with TRBJ2-2; 12 bases are a match to TRBD1. Per germline, CDR1 SGHRS and CDR2 YFSETQ. V gave up 0 bases and J gave up 9 bases; unmatched junction bases: 9. The CDR3 runs 17 residues. CDR3 amino acids: CASSLGSGTGGRRELFF. The CDR3 DNA is TGCGCCAGCAGCTTGGGGTCCGGGACAGGGGGCAGGAGGGAGCTGTTTTTT.

This clone showed up just once. The chain links TRBV27 to TRBJ2-1; D unclear. CDR3 length: 15 amino acids. Trimming left V 10 bases short and J 0 bases short, with 16 bases between. Germline CDR1 is MNHEY and CDR2 is SMNVEV (reference sequence). The CDR3 spells CATAKTSSSYNEQFF. Written as DNA, the CDR3 is TGTGCCACAGCAAAGACTTCTAGCTCCTACAATGAGCAGTTCTTC.

This chain links TRBV28 with TRBJ1-1; maybe TRBD1 (6 bases). Looked up from germline, CDR1 is MDHEN and CDR2 is SYDVKM. Trimming pared 8 bases from V and 3 bases from J, leaving 19 bases between. This CDR3 comprises 15 residues. CDR3 sequence (DNA): TGTGCCAGCGGGGGGAGGGGGACGGAATACACTGAAGCTTTCTTT. This translates into CASGGRGTEYTEAFF.

The CDR3 nucleotides read TGTGCCAGCAGCGGGACAGCCTACGAGCAGTACTTC. Translating gives CASSGTAYEQYF. The gene calls are TRBV27 and TRBJ2-7; 7 bases fit TRBD1. V shed 6 bases and J 2 bases; nucleotides not matched to a gene: 1. Germline V gives CDR1 MNHEY, CDR2 SMNVEV (reference sequence). This CDR3 is built from 12 residues.

V and J are TRBV5-6 and TRBJ1-2; weak D call: TRBD1 (6 bases). Germline V gene data show CDR1 as SGHDT and CDR2 as YYEEEE. The CDR3 extends over 13 amino acids. Trimming removed 4 bases from V and 7 bases from J, with 14 bases in between. CDR3 in amino acids: CASSPEGVFGYTF. CDR3 nucleotides: TGTGCCAGCAGCCCTGAGGGGGTTTTTGGCTACACCTTC.

The genes are TRBV11-2 and TRBJ2-7; D uncertain. The CDR3 extends over 12 amino acids. Germline loops: CDR1 SGHAT, CDR2 FQNNGV. With 1 base removed from V and 4 bases from J, the gap between germline ends came to 5 bases. The CDR3 nucleotides read TGTGCCAGCAGCTTAGGCACATACGAGCAGTACTTC. Translating it yields CASSLGTYEQYF.

The sample holds a few counts of this clone. The chain carries TRBV7-2 and TRBJ2-1, with 9 bases that match TRBD1. Per the germline V gene, CDR1 is SGHTA and CDR2 is FQGNSA. The CDR3 spans 16 residues. The V gene end was trimmed by 2 bases and the J gene end by 5 bases; junction bases not matched to a gene: 7. CDR3: CASSLTGGAADNEQFF. As DNA, the CDR3 is TGTGCCAGCAGCTTAACAGGGGGCGCCGCCGACAATGAGCAGTTCTTC.

The rearrangement joins TRBV5-6 to TRBJ1-1; 7 bases match TRBD1. Per the germline V gene, CDR1 is SGHDT and CDR2 is YYEEEE. The CDR3 contains 16 residues. Trimming took 5 bases from V and 0 from J; bases not matched to a gene: 10. The DNA for the CDR3 is TGTGCCAGCAGTTATAGACAGGGACTCATGAACACTGAAGCTTTCTTT. Translated: CASSYRQGLMNTEAFF. The whole variable domain, remainder taken from reference TRBV5-6 and TRBJ1-1, is DAGVTQSPTHLIKTRGQQVTLRCSPKSGHDTVSWYQQALGQGPQFIFQYYEEEERQRGNFPDRFSGHQFPNYSSELNVNALLLGDSALYLCASSYRQGLMNTEAFFGQGTRLTVV.

The chain couples TRBV28 to TRBJ1-6, with 8 bases matching TRBD1. Germline trimming cut 2 bases from V and 3 bases from J; bases unmatched to any gene: 0. The V gene's germline CDR1 is MDHEN and CDR2 SYDVKM. The CDR3 loop spans 15 amino acids. The DNA of the CDR3 is TGTGCCAGCAGTTTAACAGGGGGCTATAATTCACCCCTCCACTTT. The encoded protein is CASSLTGGYNSPLHF. Drawing the rest from reference TRBV28 and TRBJ1-6, the complete variable domain is DVKVTQSSRYLVKRTGEKVFLECVQDMDHENMFWYRQDPGLGLRLIYFSYDVKMKEKGDIPEGYSVSREKKERFSLILESASTNQTSMYLCASSLTGGYNSPLHFGNGTRLTVT.

This sequence joins TRBV5-5 and TRBJ1-2; 7 nucleotides agree with TRBD1. CDR1 and CDR2 (germline): SGHKS, YYEKEE (reference sequence). With 6 bases clipped from V and 1 base from J, the junction kept 9 bases outside the gene matches. CDR3 length: 15 amino acids. Here the CDR3 DNA reads TGTGCCAGCATCCCGAGGACAGGAAGTAACTATGGCTACACCTTC. This encodes CASIPRTGSNYGYTF.

The chain links TRBV5-1 to TRBJ1-6; TRBD1 matches at 8 bases. Germline-derived CDR1 and CDR2 are SGHRS and YFSETQ. The CDR3 is 16 amino acids. V trimming: 3 bases; J trimming: 3 bases; junction bases outside the gene matches: 5. The CDR3 bases are TGCGCCAGCAGCTGGGGACAGGACCGCTATAATTCACCCCTCCACTTT. Its translation is CASSWGQDRYNSPLHF.

The chain is built from TRBV7-9 and TRBJ2-1; 11 bases fit TRBD2. The CDR3 covers 18 residues. Germline V gene data show CDR1 as SEHNR and CDR2 as FQNEAQ (reference sequence). Germline trimming cut 5 bases from V and 6 bases from J; bases unmatched to any gene: 15. The CDR3 sequence is CASSPLISGGASRNEQFF. The CDR3 bases are TGTGCCAGCAGCCCATTGATTAGCGGGGGGGCATCCCGCAATGAGCAGTTCTTC.

The chain links TRBV18 to TRBJ1-6; TRBD1 agrees at 8 bases. Germline V gene lookup returns CDR1 KGHSH and CDR2 LQKENI. V lost 1 base, J lost 9 bases, and 17 bases stayed unmatched. The CDR3 is 19 amino acids. In DNA, the CDR3 is TGTGCCAGCTCACCACTGCCCCACGGGACAGGAAATGATGGTTCACCCCTCCACTTT. Translated, it gives CASSPLPHGTGNDGSPLHF.

The chain carries TRBV6-4 and TRBJ1-2; TRBD1 matches 12 bases. Germline trimming cut 4 bases from V and 7 bases from J; bases unmatched to any gene: 4. The CDR3 has 14 residues. Germline assignment: CDR1 MRHNA and CDR2 SNTAGT. The CDR3 reads CASSAGQGAFGYTF. Written as DNA, the CDR3 is TGTGCCAGCAGTGCGGGACAGGGGGCTTTTGGCTACACCTTC.

A few counts support this clone. The V and J genes are TRBV6-6 and TRBJ1-2, with D possibly being TRBD1 (5 bases). The germline V gene encodes CDR1 MNHNY and CDR2 SVGAGI (reference sequence). The length of the CDR3 is 14 residues. V was clipped by 2 bases and J by 4 bases, with 11 bases between them. Here the CDR3 reads CASSYVTGAYGYTF. CDR3 DNA sequence: TGTGCCAGCAGTTACGTCACAGGCGCCTATGGCTACACCTTC.

Remarks on this clone: The junction shows a germline mismatch at one end, possibly a read error. The sample carries other DNA sequences with the same CDR3. This chain joins TRBV4-2 and TRBJ1-6; 10 nucleotides line up with TRBD1. CDR1 is LGHNA, CDR2 YNFKEQ, per germline. The CDR3 runs to 16 residues. The CDR3 region has the DNA TGTGCTAGCAGCCCCGGACAGGGGGGATATAATTCACCCCTCCACTTT. This gives the protein CASSPGQGGYNSPLHF.

The chain has TRBV5-1 and TRBJ2-1; D uncertain. The CDR3 length is 14 residues. The V gene's germline CDR1 is SGHRS and CDR2 YFSETQ. Trimming left V 0 bases short and J 7 bases short, with 11 bases between. The CDR3 DNA is TGCGCCAGCAGCTTGGGCGACACCGTAAATGAGCAGTTCTTC. It yields the protein CASSLGDTVNEQFF. The entire variable domain, with the rest obtained from reference TRBV5-1 and TRBJ2-1, is as follows: KAGVTQTPRYLIKTRGQQVTLSCSPISGHRSVSWYQQTPGQGLQFLFEYFSETQRNKGNFPGRFSGRQFSNSRSEMNVSTLELGDSALYLCASSLGDTVNEQFFGPGTRLTVL.

The CDR3 DNA reads as TGTGCCAGCAGCGTGGGGGGGAGTGTAAATGAGCAGTTCTTC. Protein product: CASSVGGSVNEQFF. The chain uses TRBV7-8 and TRBJ2-1, with 7 bases identical to TRBD2. CDR1 is SGHVS, CDR2 FQNEAQ, per germline. The CDR3 covers 14 residues. Unmatched junction bases numbered 8, after V lost 5 bases and J lost 7 bases.

The chain couples TRBV6-1 to TRBJ1-5, with 7 bases fitting TRBD1. The CDR3 is 13 residues long. Trimming at V came to 5 bases and at J to 12 bases, leaving 10 bases not matched to a gene. The germline gives CDR1 MNHNS, CDR2 SASEGT. Written as DNA, the CDR3 is TGTGCCAGCAGTCACTCAGGGGGGAGAGACCAGCATTTT. This codes for CASSHSGGRDQHF.

This chain joins TRBV6-5 and TRBJ1-2, with 7 nucleotides matching TRBD1. J lost 2 bases, V lost 5 bases, and 2 bases had no gene match. CDR3 length: 13 residues. Looked up from germline, CDR1 is MNHEY and CDR2 is SVGAGI. CDR3 residues: CASSPGQNYGYTF. The CDR3, as DNA: TGTGCCAGCAGTCCGGGACAGAACTATGGCTACACCTTC.

The rearrangement links TRBV7-9 to TRBJ2-2, with D perhaps TRBD1 (5 bases). The V end was cut by 5 bases, the J end by 2 bases, with 9 bases between. In germline, CDR1 is SEHNR, CDR2 FQNEAQ (reference sequence). This CDR3 spans 14 amino acids. CDR3 region: CASSITGNTGELFF. As DNA, the CDR3 is TGTGCCAGCAGCATTACAGGAAACACCGGGGAGCTGTTTTTT.

V gene TRBV4-1 combines with J gene TRBJ1-1; D possibly corresponds to TRBD1 (5 bases). Trimming shortened V by 6 bases and J by 4 bases, and 9 bases separated the two germline ends. The CDR3 runs 12 residues. From germline, CDR1 is MGHRA and CDR2 YSYEKL. CDR3 sequence (DNA): TGCGCCAGCAGACAGGACGGCACTGAAGCTTTCTTT. This sequence encodes CASRQDGTEAFF.